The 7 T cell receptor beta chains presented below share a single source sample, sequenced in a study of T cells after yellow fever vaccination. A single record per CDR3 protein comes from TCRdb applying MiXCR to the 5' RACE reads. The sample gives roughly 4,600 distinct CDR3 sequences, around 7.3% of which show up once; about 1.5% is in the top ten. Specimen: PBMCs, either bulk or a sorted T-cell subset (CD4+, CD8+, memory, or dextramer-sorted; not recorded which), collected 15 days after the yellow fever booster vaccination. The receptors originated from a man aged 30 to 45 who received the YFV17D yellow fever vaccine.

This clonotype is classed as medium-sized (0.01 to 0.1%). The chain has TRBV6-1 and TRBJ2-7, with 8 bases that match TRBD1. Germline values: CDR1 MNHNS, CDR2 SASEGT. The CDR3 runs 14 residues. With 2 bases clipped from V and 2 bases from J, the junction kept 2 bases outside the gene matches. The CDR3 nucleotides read TGTGCCAGCAGTGAAAGACAGGGGCCCTACGAGCAGTACTTC. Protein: CASSERQGPYEQYF.

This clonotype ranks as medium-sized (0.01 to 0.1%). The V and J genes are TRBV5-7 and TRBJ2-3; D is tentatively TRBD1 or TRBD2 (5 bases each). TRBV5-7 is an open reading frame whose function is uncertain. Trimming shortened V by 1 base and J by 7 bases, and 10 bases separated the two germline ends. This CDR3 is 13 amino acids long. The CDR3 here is CASSLLGRNTQYF. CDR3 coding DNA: TGTGCCAGCAGCTTGCTGGGACGAAATACGCAGTATTTT.

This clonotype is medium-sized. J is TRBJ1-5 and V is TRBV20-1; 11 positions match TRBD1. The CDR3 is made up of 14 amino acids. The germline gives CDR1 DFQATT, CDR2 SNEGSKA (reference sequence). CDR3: CAGTGGGSNQPQHF. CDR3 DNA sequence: TGCGCCGGGACAGGGGGAGGGAGCAATCAGCCCCAGCATTTT.

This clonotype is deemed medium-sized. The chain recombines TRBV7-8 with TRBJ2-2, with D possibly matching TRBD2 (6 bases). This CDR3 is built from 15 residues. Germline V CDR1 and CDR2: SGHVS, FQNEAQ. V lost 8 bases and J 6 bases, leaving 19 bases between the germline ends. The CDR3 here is CASRRGGVNAGELFF. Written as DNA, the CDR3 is TGTGCCAGCCGAAGAGGAGGGGTGAATGCCGGGGAGCTGTTTTTT. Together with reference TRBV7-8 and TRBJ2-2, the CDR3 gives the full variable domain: GAGVSQSPRYKVAKRGQDVALRCDPISGHVSLFWYQQALGQGPEFLTYFQNEAQLDKSGLPSDRFFAERPEGSVSTLKIQRTQQEDSAVYLCASRRGGVNAGELFFGEGSRLTVL.

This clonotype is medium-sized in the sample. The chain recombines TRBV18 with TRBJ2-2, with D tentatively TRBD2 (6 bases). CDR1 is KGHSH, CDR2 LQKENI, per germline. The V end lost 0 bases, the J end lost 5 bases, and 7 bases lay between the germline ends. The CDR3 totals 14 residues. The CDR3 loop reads CASSPPAGTGELFF. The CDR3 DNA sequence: TGTGCCAGCTCACCACCTGCGGGGACCGGGGAGCTGTTTTTT. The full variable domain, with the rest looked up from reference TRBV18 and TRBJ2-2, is NAGVMQNPRHLVRRRGQEARLRCSPMKGHSHVYWYRQLPEEGLKFMVYLQKENIIDESGMPKERFSAEFPKEGPSILRIQQVVRGDSAAYFCASSPPAGTGELFFGEGSRLTVL.

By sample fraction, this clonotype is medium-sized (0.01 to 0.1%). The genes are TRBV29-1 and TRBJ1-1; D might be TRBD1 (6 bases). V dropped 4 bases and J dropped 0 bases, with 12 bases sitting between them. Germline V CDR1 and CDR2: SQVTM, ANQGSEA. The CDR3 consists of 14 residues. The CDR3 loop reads CSVAGQYMNTEAFF. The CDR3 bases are TGCAGCGTTGCTGGACAGTATATGAACACTGAAGCTTTCTTT.

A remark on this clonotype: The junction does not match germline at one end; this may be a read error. CDR3 region: CSVVVQGAHETHYF. DNA of the CDR3: TGCAGCGTTGTAGTCCAGGGGGCACACGAGACCCATTACTTC. The V call is TRBV29-1, the J call TRBJ2-5; TRBD1 agrees at 8 bases. The germline V gene has CDR1 SQVTM and CDR2 ANQGSEA. This CDR3 has 14 amino acids.